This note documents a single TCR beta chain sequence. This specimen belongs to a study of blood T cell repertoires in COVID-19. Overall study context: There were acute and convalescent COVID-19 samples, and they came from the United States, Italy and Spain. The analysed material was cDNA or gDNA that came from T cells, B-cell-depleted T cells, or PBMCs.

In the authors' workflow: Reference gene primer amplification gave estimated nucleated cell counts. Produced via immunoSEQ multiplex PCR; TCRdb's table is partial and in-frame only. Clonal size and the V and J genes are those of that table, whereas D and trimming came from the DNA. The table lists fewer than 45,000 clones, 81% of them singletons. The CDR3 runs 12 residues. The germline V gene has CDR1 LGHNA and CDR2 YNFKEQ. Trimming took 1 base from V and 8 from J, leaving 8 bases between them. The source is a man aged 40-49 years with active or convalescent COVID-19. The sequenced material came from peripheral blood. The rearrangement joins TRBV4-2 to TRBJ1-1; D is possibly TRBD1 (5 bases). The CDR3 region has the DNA TGTGCCAGCAGCCAAGCCCCAGGGGAAGCTTTCTTT. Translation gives CASSQAPGEAFF.